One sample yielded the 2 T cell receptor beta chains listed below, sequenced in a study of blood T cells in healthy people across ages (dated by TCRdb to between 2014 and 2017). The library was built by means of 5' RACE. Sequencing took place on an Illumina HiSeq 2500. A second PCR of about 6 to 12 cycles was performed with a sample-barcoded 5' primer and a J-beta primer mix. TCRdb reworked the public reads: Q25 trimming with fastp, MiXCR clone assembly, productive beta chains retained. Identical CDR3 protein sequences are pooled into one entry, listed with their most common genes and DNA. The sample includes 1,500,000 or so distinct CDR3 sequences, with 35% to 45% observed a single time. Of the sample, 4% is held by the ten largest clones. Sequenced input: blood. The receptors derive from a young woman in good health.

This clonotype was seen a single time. Written as DNA, the CDR3 is TGTGCCAGCAGCCTCGAGCGGAGAAAGTACAATGAGCAGTTCTTC. Translating gives CASSLERRKYNEQFF. The rearrangement joins TRBV12-3 or TRBV12-4 to TRBJ2-1; a weak D match, TRBD2 (5 bases). V lost 6 bases and J 4 bases, leaving 16 bases between the germline ends. This CDR3 spans 15 amino acids.

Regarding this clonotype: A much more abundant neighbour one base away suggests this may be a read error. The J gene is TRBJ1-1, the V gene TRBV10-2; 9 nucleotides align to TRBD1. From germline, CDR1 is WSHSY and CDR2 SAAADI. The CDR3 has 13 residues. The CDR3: CASSRDREAETFF. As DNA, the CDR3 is TGCGCCAGCAGCCGGGACAGGGAGGCTGAAACTTTCTTT.